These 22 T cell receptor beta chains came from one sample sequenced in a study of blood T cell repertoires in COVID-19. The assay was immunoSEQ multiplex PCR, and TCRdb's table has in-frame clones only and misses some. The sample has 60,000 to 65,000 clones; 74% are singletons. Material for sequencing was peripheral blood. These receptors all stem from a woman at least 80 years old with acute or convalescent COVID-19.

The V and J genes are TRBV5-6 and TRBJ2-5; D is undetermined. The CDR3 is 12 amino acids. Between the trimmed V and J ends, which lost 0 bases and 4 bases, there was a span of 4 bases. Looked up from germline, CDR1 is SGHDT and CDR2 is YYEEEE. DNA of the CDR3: TGTGCCAGCAGCTTGGCAGGAGAGACCCAGTACTTC. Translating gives CASSLAGETQYF.

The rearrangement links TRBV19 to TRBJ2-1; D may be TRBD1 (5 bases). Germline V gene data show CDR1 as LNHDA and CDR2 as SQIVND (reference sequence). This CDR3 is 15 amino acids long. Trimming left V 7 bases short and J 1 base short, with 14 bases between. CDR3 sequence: CASTRQFLSYNEQFF. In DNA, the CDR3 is TGTGCCAGTACCCGACAGTTCCTATCCTACAATGAGCAGTTCTTC.

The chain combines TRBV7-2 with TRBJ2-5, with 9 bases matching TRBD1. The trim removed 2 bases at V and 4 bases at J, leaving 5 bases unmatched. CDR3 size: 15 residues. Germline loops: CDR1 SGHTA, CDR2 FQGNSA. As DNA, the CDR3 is TGTGCCAGCAGCTTATACAGGGGGCTGCGAGAGACCCAGTACTTC. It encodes CASSLYRGLRETQYF.

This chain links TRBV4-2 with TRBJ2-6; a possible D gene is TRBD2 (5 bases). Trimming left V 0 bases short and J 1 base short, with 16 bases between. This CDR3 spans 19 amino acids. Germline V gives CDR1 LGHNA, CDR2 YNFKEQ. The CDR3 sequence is CASSQEIEGFASGANVLTF. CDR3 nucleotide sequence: TGTGCCAGCAGCCAAGAGATCGAGGGATTTGCATCTGGGGCCAACGTCCTGACTTTC.

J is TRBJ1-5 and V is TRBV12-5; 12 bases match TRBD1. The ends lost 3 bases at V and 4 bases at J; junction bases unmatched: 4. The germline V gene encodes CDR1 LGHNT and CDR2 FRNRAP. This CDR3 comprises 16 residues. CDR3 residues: CASGFGTGGMNQPQHF. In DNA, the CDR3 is TGTGCTAGTGGTTTCGGGACAGGGGGCATGAATCAGCCCCAGCATTTT.

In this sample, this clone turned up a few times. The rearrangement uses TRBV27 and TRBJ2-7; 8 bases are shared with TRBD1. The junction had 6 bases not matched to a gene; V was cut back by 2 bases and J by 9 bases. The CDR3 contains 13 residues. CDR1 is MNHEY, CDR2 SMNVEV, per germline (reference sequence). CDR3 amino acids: CASSLGQGSAQYF. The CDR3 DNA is TGTGCCAGCAGTTTAGGACAGGGTAGTGCGCAGTACTTC.

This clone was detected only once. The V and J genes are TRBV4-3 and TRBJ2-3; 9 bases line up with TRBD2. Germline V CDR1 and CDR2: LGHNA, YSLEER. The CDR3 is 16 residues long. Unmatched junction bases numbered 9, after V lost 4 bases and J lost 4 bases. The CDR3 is CASSPDLAGSADTQYF. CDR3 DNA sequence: TGCGCCAGCAGCCCGGACCTAGCGGGATCCGCAGATACGCAGTATTTT.

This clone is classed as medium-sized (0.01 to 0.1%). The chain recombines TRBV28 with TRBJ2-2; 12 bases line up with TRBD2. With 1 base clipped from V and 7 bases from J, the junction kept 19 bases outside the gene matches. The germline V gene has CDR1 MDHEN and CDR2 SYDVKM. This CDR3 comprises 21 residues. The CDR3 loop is CASSLYPRLAGDGTAGGELFF. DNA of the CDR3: TGTGCCAGCAGTTTATACCCCAGACTAGCGGGAGATGGGACTGCGGGCGGGGAGCTGTTTTTT.

In DNA, the CDR3 is TGCGCCAGCAGCCCGGGGGGTTTGCAGCCCCAGCATTTT. Its translation is CASSPGGLQPQHF. The genes are TRBV4-3 and TRBJ1-5; maybe TRBD1 (5 bases). Germline V gives CDR1 LGHNA, CDR2 YSLEER. The CDR3 is 13 residues long. Trimming shortened V by 4 bases and J by 7 bases, and 11 bases separated the two germline ends.

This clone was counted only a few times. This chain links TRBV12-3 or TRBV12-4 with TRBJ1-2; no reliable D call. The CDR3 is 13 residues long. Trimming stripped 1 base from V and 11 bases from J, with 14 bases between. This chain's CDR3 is CASSLDRYDPYTF. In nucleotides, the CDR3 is TGTGCCAGCAGTTTAGACAGATACGACCCTTACACCTTC.

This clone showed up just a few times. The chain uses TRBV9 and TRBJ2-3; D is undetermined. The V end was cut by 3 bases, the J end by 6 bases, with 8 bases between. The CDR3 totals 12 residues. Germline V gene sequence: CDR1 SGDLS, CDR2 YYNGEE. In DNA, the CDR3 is TGTGCCAGCAGCGGCGTGGGCGATACGCAGTATTTT. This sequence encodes CASSGVGDTQYF.

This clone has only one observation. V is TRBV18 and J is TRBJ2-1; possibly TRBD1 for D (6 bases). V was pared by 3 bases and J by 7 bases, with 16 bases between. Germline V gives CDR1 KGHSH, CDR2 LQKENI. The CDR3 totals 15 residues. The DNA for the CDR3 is TGTGCCAGCTCACCTCTAATGGGGGCGTTGAATGAGCAGTTCTTC. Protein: CASSPLMGALNEQFF.

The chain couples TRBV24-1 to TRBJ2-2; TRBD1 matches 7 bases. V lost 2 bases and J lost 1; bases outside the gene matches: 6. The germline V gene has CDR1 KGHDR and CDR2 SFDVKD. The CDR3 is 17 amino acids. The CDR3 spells CATSDSQHRGNTGELFF. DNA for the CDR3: TGTGCCACCAGTGATTCCCAACACAGGGGGAACACCGGGGAGCTGTTTTTT.

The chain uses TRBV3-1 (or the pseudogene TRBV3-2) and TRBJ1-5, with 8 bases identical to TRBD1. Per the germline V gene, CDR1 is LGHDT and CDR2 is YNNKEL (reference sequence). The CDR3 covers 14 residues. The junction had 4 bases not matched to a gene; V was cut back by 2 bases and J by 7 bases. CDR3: CASSQQGASQPQHF. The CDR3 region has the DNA TGTGCCAGCAGCCAACAGGGGGCAAGCCAGCCCCAGCATTTT.

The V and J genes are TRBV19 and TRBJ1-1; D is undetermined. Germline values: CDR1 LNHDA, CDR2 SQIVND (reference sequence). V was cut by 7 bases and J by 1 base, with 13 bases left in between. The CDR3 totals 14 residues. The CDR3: CASKIGVENTEAFF. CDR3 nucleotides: TGTGCCAGTAAAATCGGGGTGGAGAACACTGAAGCTTTCTTT.

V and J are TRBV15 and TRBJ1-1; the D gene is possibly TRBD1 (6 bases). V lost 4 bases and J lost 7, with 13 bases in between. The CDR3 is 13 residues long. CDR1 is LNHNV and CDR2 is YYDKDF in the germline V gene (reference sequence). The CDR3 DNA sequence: TGTGCCACCAGCACCAAGGGGGGGAGTGAAGCTTTCTTT. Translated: CATSTKGGSEAFF.

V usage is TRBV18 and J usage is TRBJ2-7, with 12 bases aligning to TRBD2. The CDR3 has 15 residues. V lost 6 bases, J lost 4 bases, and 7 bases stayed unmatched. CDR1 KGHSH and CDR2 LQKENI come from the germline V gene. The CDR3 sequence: CASSLTSGRVYEQYF. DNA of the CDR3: TGTGCCAGCTCGTTGACTAGCGGGAGAGTTTACGAGCAGTACTTC.

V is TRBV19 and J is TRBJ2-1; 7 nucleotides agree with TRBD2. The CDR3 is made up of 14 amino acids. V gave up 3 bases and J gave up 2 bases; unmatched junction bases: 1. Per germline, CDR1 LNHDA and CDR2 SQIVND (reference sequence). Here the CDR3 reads CASSMGRAYNEQFF. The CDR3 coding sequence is TGTGCCAGTAGTATGGGGAGGGCCTACAATGAGCAGTTCTTC.

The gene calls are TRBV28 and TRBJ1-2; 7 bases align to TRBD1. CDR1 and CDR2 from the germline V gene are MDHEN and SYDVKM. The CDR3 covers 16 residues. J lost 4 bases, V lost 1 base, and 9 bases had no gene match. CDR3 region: CASSLSSTGSLYGYTF. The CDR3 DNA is TGTGCCAGCAGTTTATCCTCGACAGGGAGCCTCTATGGCTACACCTTC.

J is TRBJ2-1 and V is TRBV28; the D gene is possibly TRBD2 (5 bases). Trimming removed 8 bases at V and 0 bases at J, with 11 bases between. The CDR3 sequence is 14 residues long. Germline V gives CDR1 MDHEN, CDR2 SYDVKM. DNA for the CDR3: TGTGCCAGCCTTCCGGACTCCTCCTACAATGAGCAGTTCTTC. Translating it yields CASLPDSSYNEQFF.

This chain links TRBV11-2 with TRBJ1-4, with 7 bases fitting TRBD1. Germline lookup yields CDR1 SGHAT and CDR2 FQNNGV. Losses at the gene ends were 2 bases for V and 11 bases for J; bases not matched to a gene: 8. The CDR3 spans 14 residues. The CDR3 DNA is TGTGCCAGCAGCTTAAATCTGGACAGGTCGAAACTGTTTTTT. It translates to CASSLNLDRSKLFF.

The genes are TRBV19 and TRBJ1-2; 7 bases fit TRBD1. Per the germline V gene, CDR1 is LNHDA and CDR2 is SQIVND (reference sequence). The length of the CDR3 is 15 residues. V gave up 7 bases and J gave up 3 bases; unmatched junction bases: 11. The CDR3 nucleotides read TGTGCCAGTACCAAAGGGACAGCAGCTTACTATGGCTACACCTTC. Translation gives CASTKGTAAYYGYTF. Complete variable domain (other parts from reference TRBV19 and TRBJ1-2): DGGITQSPKYLFRKEGQNVTLSCEQNLNHDAMYWYRQDPGQGLRLIYYSQIVNDFQKGDIAEGYSVSREKKESFPLTVTSAQKNPTAFYLCASTKGTAAYYGYTFGSGTRLTVV.